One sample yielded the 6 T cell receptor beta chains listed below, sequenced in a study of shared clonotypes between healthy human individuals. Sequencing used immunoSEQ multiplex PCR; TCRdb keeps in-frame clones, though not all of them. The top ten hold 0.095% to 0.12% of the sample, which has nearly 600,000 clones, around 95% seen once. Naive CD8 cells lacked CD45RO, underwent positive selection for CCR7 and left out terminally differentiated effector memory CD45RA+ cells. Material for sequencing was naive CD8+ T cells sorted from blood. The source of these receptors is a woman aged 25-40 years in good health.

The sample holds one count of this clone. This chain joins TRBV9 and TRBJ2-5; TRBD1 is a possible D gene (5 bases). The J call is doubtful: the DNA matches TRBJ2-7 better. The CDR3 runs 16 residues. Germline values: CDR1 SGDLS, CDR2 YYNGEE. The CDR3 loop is CASSVASVGQMYEQYF. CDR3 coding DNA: TGTGCCAGCAGCGTAGCATCAGTGGGGCAAATGTACGAGCAGTACTTC.

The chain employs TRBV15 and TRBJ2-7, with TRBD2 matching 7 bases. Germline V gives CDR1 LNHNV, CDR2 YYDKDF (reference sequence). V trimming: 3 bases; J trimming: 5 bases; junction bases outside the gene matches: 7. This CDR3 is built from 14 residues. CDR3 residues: CATSSREGQDEQYF. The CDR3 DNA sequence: TGTGCCACCAGCAGCAGGGAGGGCCAGGACGAGCAGTACTTC.

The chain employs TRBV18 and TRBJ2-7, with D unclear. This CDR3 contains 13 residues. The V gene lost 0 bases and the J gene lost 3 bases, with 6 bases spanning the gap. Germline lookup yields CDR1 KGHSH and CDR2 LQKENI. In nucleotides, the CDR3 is TGTGCCAGCTCACCACCAGGAGTCTACGAGCAGTACTTC. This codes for CASSPPGVYEQYF.

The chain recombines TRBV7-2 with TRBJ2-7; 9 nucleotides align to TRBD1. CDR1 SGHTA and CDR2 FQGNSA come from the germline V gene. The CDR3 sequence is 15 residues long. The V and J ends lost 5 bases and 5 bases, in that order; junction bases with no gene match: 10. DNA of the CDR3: TGTGCCAGCAGCCACCCACCGGGACAGGGCCACGAGCAGTACTTC. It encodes CASSHPPGQGHEQYF.

The CDR3 protein is CASSREGTGELFF. The CDR3, as DNA: TGTGCCAGCAGTCGGGAGGGAACCGGGGAGCTGTTTTTT. V usage is TRBV6-5 and J usage is TRBJ2-2; 8 nucleotides line up with TRBD2. Trimming removed 5 bases from V and 5 bases from J; junction bases left unmatched: 1. From germline, CDR1 is MNHEY and CDR2 SVGAGI. CDR3 size: 13 residues.

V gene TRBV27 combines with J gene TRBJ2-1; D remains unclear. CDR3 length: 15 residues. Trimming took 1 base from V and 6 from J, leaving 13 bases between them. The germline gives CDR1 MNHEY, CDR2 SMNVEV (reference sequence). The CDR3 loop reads CASSLYPNHLNEQFF. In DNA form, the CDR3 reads TGTGCCAGCAGTTTATACCCGAATCATCTCAATGAGCAGTTCTTC.